The 13 T cell receptor beta chains listed next were all sequenced from one sample in a study of beta chain features in type 1 diabetes. Study-level points and caveats: Patients with Type 1 diabetes showed moderately but significantly shorter TCRB CDR3s in all four CD4+ subsets.

Their cognate antigens are unknown. Since all of the isolated RNA was reverse transcribed, expressed TCRB transcripts were what got sequenced. TCRdb's copy holds only in-frame clones and misses some; the assay was immunoSEQ multiplex PCR. The sample carries some 360,000 clones, 9.6% recorded once. Sequenced sample: central memory CD4+ T cells from blood. These receptors were taken from a young man with type 1 diabetes.

This sequence joins TRBV28 and TRBJ1-1; D unresolved. This CDR3 comprises 12 residues. The germline V gene encodes CDR1 MDHEN and CDR2 SYDVKM. V was cut by 5 bases and J by 3 bases, with 7 bases left in between. The CDR3 sequence: CASSRVYTEAFF. The CDR3 region has the DNA TGTGCCAGCAGTCGGGTGTACACTGAAGCTTTCTTT.

This clone was observed a single time. The V call is TRBV7-9, the J call TRBJ2-5; 7 bases fit TRBD2. The CDR3 spans 16 residues. The germline gives CDR1 SEHNR, CDR2 FQNEAQ (reference sequence). The junction had 10 bases not matched to a gene; V was cut back by 0 bases and J by 6 bases. The DNA of the CDR3 is TGTGCCAGCAGCTTAGCCCAGCCGGGAGGCGGGAAGACCCAGTACTTC. This sequence encodes CASSLAQPGGGKTQYF.

In its sample, this clone was seen many times. The V and J genes are TRBV10-3 and TRBJ1-2; D is possibly TRBD1 (5 bases). Germline V gene sequence: CDR1 ENHRY, CDR2 SYGVKD. The V end lost 7 bases, the J end lost 6 bases, and 12 bases lay between the germline ends. The CDR3 is 12 amino acids. The CDR3: CAITNRRDGYTF. The CDR3 DNA follows: TGTGCCATCACTAACAGGCGGGATGGCTACACCTTC.

This clone has only a few counts. The chain combines TRBV6-4 with TRBJ2-1; 8 bases are shared with TRBD1. The CDR3 has 16 residues. Germline V gene data show CDR1 as MRHNA and CDR2 as SNTAGT. The junction had 12 bases not matched to a gene; V was cut back by 3 bases and J by 8 bases. Here the CDR3 reads CASSDKNRGISDEQFF. In DNA, the CDR3 is TGTGCCAGCAGTGATAAGAACAGGGGGATTTCCGATGAGCAGTTCTTC.

This clone was counted only a few times. The chain is built from TRBV18 and TRBJ1-1; D ambiguous. The germline V gene has CDR1 KGHSH and CDR2 LQKENI. CDR3 size: 14 residues. Trimming shortened V by 2 bases and J by 2 bases, and 9 bases separated the two germline ends. Written as DNA, the CDR3 is TGTGCCAGCTCACCAGACCGGGAAAACACTGAAGCTTTCTTT. It encodes CASSPDRENTEAFF. Looking up the rest from reference TRBV18 and TRBJ1-1 gives the full variable domain: NAGVMQNPRHLVRRRGQEARLRCSPMKGHSHVYWYRQLPEEGLKFMVYLQKENIIDESGMPKERFSAEFPKEGPSILRIQQVVRGDSAAYFCASSPDRENTEAFFGQGTRLTVV.

The V call is TRBV2, the J call TRBJ1-3; 9 nucleotides align to TRBD1. Trimming took 7 bases from V and 5 from J; bases not matched to a gene: 3. CDR3 length: 13 residues. Germline V gives CDR1 SNHLY, CDR2 FYNNEI. The chain's CDR3 is CASKGTGRNTIYF. The CDR3 DNA reads as TGTGCCAGCAAAGGGACAGGGAGAAACACCATATATTTT.

The chain employs TRBV2 and TRBJ2-5; 10 bases map to TRBD1. Per germline, CDR1 SNHLY and CDR2 FYNNEI. J was trimmed by 5 bases and V by 5 bases; bases with no gene match: 5. The CDR3 sequence is 14 residues long. The CDR3 spells CASSLRTGGETQYF. The CDR3 bases are TGTGCCAGCAGTCTTAGGACAGGGGGGGAGACCCAGTACTTC.

This clone was counted at least ten times. In the same sample, other DNA sequences code for this CDR3. This chain links TRBV10-3 with TRBJ2-5; 13 bases align to TRBD2. The CDR3 consists of 16 residues. Looked up from germline, CDR1 is ENHRY and CDR2 is SYGVKD. V was pared by 2 bases and J by 2 bases, with 2 bases of the junction left unmatched. This CDR3 is CAISEGTSGTQETQYF. As DNA, the CDR3 is TGTGCCATCAGTGAGGGGACTAGCGGGACTCAAGAGACCCAGTACTTC.

In this sample, this clone turned up a few times. The chain is built from TRBV11-2 and TRBJ2-5; possible D gene TRBD1, 6 bases. V was trimmed by 2 bases and J by 2 bases, leaving 9 bases between them. CDR1 is SGHAT, CDR2 FQNNGV, per germline. The CDR3 covers 14 residues. Written as DNA, the CDR3 is TGTGCCAGCAGCTTATTGACAGGACAAGAGACCCAGTACTTC. Amino acids: CASSLLTGQETQYF.

This clone was counted many times. The chain combines TRBV7-9 with TRBJ2-5; 8 bases match TRBD2. This CDR3 region has 13 residues. Germline values: CDR1 SEHNR, CDR2 FQNEAQ (reference sequence). V was pared by 6 bases and J by 7 bases, with 7 bases of the junction left unmatched. The CDR3 DNA reads as TGTGCCAGCAGTTCAGCGGGAGAGGGGACCCAGTACTTC. This translates into CASSSAGEGTQYF.

CDR3 sequence reads: CASSLVMGPSGANVLTF. DNA of the CDR3: TGTGCCAGCAGCTTAGTTATGGGTCCCTCTGGGGCCAACGTCCTGACTTTC. This rearrangement joins TRBV7-2 to TRBJ2-6, with unresolved D. CDR3 length equals 17 residues. Deletions cut 1 base from V and 0 bases from J, with 10 bases between. The germline gives CDR1 SGHTA, CDR2 FQGNSA.

This clone was seen a handful of times. The J gene is TRBJ2-1, the V gene TRBV28; TRBD2 matches 9 bases. V was pared by 5 bases and J by 6 bases, with 8 bases of the junction left unmatched. The CDR3 extends over 15 amino acids. Germline V gene data show CDR1 as MDHEN and CDR2 as SYDVKM. The CDR3 here is CASSAPGTSRNEQFF. The CDR3 coding sequence is TGTGCCAGCAGTGCACCCGGGACTAGCCGCAATGAGCAGTTCTTC.

V and J are TRBV7-2 and TRBJ2-1; perhaps TRBD2 as D (6 bases). Trimming left V 1 base short and J 6 bases short, with 13 bases between. The germline gives CDR1 SGHTA, CDR2 FQGNSA. CDR3 length equals 15 residues. In nucleotides, the CDR3 is TGTGCCAGCAGCTTAGTGGGTGCGGGAATCAATGAGCAGTTCTTC. This encodes CASSLVGAGINEQFF.